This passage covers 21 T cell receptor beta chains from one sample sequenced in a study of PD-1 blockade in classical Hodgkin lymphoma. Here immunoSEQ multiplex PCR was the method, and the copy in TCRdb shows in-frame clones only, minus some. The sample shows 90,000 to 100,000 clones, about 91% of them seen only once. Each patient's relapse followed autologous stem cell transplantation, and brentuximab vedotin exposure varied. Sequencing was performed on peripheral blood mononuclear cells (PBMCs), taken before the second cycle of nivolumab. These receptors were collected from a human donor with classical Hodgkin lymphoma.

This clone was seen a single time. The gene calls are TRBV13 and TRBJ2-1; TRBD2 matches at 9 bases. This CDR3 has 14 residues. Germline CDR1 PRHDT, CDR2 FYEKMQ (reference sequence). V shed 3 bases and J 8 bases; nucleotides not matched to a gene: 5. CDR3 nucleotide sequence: TGTGCCAGCAGCTTGGCGGGGGGGCCTTATGAGCAGTTCTTC. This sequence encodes CASSLAGGPYEQFF.

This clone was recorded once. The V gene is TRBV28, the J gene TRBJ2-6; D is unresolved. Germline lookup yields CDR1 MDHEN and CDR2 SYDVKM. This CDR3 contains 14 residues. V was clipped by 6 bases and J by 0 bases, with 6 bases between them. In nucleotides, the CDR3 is TGTGCCAGCAGCCACTCCTCTGGGGCCAACGTCCTGACTTTC. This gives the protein CASSHSSGANVLTF.

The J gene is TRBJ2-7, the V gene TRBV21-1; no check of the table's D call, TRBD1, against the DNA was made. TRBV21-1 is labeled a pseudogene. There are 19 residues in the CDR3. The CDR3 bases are TGTGCCAGCACCCGCGGGACAGTCCAATGCGCCTACGAGCAGTACAATCCGCTCTTC. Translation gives CASTRGTVQCAYEQYNPLF.

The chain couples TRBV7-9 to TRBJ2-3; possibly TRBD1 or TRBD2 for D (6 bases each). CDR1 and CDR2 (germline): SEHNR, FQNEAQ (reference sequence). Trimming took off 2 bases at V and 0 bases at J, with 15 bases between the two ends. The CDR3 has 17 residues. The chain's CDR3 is CASSLPMGGSSTDTQYF. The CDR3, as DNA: TGTGCCAGCAGCTTACCAATGGGGGGCTCTAGCACAGATACGCAGTATTTT. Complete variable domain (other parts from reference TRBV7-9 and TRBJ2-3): DTGVSQNPRHKITKRGQNVTFRCDPISEHNRLYWYRQTLGQGPEFLTYFQNEAQLEKSRLLSDRFSAERPKGSFSTLEIQRTEQGDSAMYLCASSLPMGGSSTDTQYFGPGTRLTVL.

For the CDR3, the DNA is TGTGCCAGCAGCTTAGAAGGGGTTGGGGAGCAGTACTTC. Translating gives CASSLEGVGEQYF. This chain joins TRBV7-9 and TRBJ2-7; TRBD1 is a possible D gene (5 bases). CDR1 SEHNR and CDR2 FQNEAQ come from the germline V gene (reference sequence). The CDR3 sequence is 13 residues long. The V and J ends lost 1 base and 7 bases respectively, with 11 bases between them.

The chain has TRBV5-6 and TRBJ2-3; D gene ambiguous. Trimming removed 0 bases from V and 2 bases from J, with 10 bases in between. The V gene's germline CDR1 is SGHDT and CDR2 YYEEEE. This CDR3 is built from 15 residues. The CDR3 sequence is CASSLVGFLTDTQYF. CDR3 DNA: TGTGCCAGCAGCTTGGTGGGCTTTCTCACAGATACGCAGTATTTT.

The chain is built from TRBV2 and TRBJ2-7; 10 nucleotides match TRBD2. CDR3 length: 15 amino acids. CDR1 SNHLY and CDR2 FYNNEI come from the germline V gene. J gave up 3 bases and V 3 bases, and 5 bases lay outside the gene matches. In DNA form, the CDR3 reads TGTGCCAGCAGTGAGGGGACTAGCGCCTTCTACGAGCAGTACTTC. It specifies CASSEGTSAFYEQYF.

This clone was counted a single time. CDR3 nucleotides: TGTGCCAGCAGTTTATTCATCCAGAACACTGAAGCTTTCTTT. Protein: CASSLFIQNTEAFF. The chain recombines TRBV28 with TRBJ1-1; the D is unclear. The CDR3 has 14 residues. V was pared by 1 base and J by 1 base, with 7 bases between. CDR1 is MDHEN, CDR2 SYDVKM, per germline.

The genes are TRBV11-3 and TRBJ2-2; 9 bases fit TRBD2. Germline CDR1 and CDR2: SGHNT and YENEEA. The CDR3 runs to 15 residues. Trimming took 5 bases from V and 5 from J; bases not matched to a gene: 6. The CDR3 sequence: CASSPRRGGTGELFF. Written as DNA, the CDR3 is TGTGCCAGCAGCCCCCGGCGGGGGGGTACCGGGGAGCTGTTTTTT. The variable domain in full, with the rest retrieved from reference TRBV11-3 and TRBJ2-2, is EAGVVQSPRYKIIEKKQPVAFWCNPISGHNTLYWYLQNLGQGPELLIRYENEEAVDDSQLPKDRFSAERLKGVDSTLKIQPAELGDSAVYLCASSPRRGGTGELFFGEGSRLTVL.

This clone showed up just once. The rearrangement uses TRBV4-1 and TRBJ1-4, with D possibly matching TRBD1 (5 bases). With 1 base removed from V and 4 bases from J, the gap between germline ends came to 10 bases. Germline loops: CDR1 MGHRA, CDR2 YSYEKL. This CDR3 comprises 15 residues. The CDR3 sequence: CASSQVAGGNEKLFF. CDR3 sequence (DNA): TGCGCCAGCAGCCAAGTCGCCGGGGGTAATGAAAAACTGTTTTTT.

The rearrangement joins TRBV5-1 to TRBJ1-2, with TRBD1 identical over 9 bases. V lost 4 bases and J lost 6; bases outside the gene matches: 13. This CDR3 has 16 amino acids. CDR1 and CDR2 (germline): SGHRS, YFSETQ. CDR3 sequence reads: CASSPSRTGDRHGYTF. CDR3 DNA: TGCGCCAGCAGCCCATCTAGGACAGGGGATCGGCATGGCTACACCTTC.

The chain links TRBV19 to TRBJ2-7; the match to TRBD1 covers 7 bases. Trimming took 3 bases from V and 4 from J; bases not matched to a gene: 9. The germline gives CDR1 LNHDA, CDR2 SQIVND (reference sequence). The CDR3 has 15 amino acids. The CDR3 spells CASSIDRQGPYEQYF. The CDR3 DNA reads TGTGCCAGTAGTATCGACAGACAGGGACCATACGAGCAGTACTTC.

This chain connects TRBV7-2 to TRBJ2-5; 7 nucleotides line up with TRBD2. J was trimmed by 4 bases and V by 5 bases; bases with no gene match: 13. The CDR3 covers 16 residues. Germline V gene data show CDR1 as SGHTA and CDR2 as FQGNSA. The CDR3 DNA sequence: TGTGCCAGCAGCGCCGGGTGGGGGGGATTTGCAGAGACCCAGTACTTC. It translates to CASSAGWGGFAETQYF.

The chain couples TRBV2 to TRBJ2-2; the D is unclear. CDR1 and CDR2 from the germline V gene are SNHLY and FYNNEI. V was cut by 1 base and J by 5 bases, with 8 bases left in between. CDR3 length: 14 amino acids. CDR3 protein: CASSEVRVTGELFF. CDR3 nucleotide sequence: TGTGCCAGCAGTGAAGTAAGGGTTACCGGGGAGCTGTTTTTT.

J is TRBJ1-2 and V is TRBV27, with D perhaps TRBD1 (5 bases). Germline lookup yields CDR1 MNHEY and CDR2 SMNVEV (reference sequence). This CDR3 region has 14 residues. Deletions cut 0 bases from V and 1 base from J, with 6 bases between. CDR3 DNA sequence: TGTGCCAGCAGTTTATCGGGGGTTAACTATGGCTACACCTTC. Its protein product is CASSLSGVNYGYTF.

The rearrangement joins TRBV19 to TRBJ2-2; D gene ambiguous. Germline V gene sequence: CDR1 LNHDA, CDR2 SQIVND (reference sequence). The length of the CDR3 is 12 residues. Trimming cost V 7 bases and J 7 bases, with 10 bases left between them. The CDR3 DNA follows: TGTGCCAGTATTTCAGAAAGCGGGGAGCTGTTTTTT. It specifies CASISESGELFF. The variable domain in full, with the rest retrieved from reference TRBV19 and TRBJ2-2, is DGGITQSPKYLFRKEGQNVTLSCEQNLNHDAMYWYRQDPGQGLRLIYYSQIVNDFQKGDIAEGYSVSREKKESFPLTVTSAQKNPTAFYLCASISESGELFFGEGSRLTVL.

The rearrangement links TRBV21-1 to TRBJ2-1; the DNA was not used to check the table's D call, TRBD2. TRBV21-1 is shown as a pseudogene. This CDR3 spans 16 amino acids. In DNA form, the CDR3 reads TGTGCCAGCAATCGTTCCCACTTCTTACTACACAATGAGCAGTTCTTC. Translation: CASNRSHFLLHNEQFF.

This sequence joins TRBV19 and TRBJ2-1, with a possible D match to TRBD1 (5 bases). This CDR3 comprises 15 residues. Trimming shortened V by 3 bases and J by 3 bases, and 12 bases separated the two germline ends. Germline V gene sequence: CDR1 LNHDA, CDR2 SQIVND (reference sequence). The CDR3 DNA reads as TGTGCCAGTAGTATTATTCCAGGGATCTACAATGAGCAGTTCTTC. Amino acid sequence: CASSIIPGIYNEQFF.

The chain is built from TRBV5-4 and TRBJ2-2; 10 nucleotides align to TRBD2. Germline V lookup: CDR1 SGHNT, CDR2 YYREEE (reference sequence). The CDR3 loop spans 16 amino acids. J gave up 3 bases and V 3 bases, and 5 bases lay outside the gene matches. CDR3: CASSYWTSGYTGELFF. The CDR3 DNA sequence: TGTGCCAGCAGCTACTGGACTAGCGGATACACCGGGGAGCTGTTTTTT.

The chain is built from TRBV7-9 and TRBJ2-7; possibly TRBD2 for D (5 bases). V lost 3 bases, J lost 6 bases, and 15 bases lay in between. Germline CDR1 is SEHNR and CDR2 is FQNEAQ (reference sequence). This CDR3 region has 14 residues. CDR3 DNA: TGTGCCAGCAGCTTTAGCGAGGCCTCCCTCGAGCAGTACTTC. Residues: CASSFSEASLEQYF.

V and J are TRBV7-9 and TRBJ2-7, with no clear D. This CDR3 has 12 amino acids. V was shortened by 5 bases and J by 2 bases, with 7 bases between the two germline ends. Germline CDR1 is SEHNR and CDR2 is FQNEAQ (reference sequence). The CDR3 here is CASSRAAYEQYF. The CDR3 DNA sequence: TGTGCCAGCAGCCGTGCAGCCTACGAGCAGTACTTC.